This T cell receptor beta chain was recovered during a study of T cells in Graves' hyperthyroidism and ophthalmopathy. About the study: It was at initial diagnosis, before any treatment, that peripheral blood was collected. Points from the study as a whole: The blood repertoire included most of the expanded thyroid clonotypes above 0.001.

Amplification of TCR beta CDR3 regions used RNA as the template. The TCR CDR3 was amplified in a first-round RT-PCR using the HTBI primer set. TCRdb ran MiXCR on the multiplex PCR reads and lists one entry per CDR3 protein. This repertoire shows about 560,000 distinct CDR3 sequences, about 15% found once; its top ten account for 7.3%. Uncontrolled infection, other autoimmune disease, pregnancy or lactation excluded patients. Turning to this clonotype: The antigen is undetermined.

V lost 5 bases, J lost 5 bases, and 10 bases lay in between. Germline values: CDR1 SEHNR, CDR2 FQNEAQ (reference sequence). The CDR3 loop spans 12 amino acids. The sequenced material came from blood. This chain links TRBV7-9 with TRBJ2-7, with D hard to call. The TCR was taken from a woman in her twenties or thirties with Graves' hyperthyroidism. The CDR3 loop is CASSPMGDEQYF. The CDR3 DNA reads as TGTGCCAGCAGCCCTATGGGCGACGAGCAGTACTTC.